The 28 T cell receptor beta chains presented below share a single source sample, sequenced in a study of cytomegalovirus exposure and HLA in healthy donors. Use of 60 Vbeta and 13 Jbeta primers characterized the PCR. The table came from immunoSEQ multiplex PCR; TCRdb's copy has only in-frame clones and leaves some out. Listed are about 210,000 clones; around 0.95% falls within the top ten. Sequenced input: PBMCs. The receptors stem from a woman aged 25-40 years in good health and CMV-seropositive.

V gene TRBV5-1 combines with J gene TRBJ2-1, with D perhaps TRBD2 (6 bases). This CDR3 spans 13 amino acids. Deletions cut 4 bases from V and 3 bases from J, with 8 bases between. CDR1 is SGHRS and CDR2 is YFSETQ in the germline V gene. The CDR3 loop is CASSRAGYNEQFF. The CDR3 DNA reads TGCGCCAGCAGCCGAGCGGGCTACAATGAGCAGTTCTTC.

The CDR3 DNA sequence: TGCGCCAGCAGCACCGGACTAAGCACAGATACGCAGTATTTT. Translated, it gives CASSTGLSTDTQYF. The rearrangement links TRBV5-1 to TRBJ2-3; TRBD2 might be the D (6 bases). The CDR3 is 14 residues long. The V end lost 4 bases, the J end lost 0 bases, and 9 bases lay between the germline ends. Germline CDR1 and CDR2: SGHRS and YFSETQ.

The chain combines TRBV7-8 with TRBJ2-1; D is possibly TRBD2 (5 bases). Per the germline V gene, CDR1 is SGHVS and CDR2 is FQNEAQ. CDR3 length: 16 residues. The V gene lost 1 base and the J gene lost 2 bases, with 12 bases spanning the gap. In DNA form, the CDR3 reads TGTGCCAGCAGCTTAGGTGTCGGGCGGGCCTACAATGAGCAGTTCTTC. Amino acid sequence: CASSLGVGRAYNEQFF.

V gene TRBV7-9 combines with J gene TRBJ1-1; D call uncertain. The germline V gene encodes CDR1 SEHNR and CDR2 FQNEAQ (reference sequence). The CDR3 has 13 residues. Trimming left V 3 bases short and J 5 bases short, with 10 bases between. The CDR3 nucleotides read TGTGCCAGCAGCTTTTGGGTAGCTACTGAAGCTTTCTTT. Translation: CASSFWVATEAFF.

The V call is TRBV7-9, the J call TRBJ1-2, with D possibly matching TRBD1 (5 bases). The CDR3 length is 11 residues. Germline values: CDR1 SEHNR, CDR2 FQNEAQ (reference sequence). With 4 bases removed from V and 8 bases from J, the gap between germline ends came to 8 bases. The CDR3 DNA follows: TGTGCCAGCAGCTATGGGGGGGGCTACACCTTC. Its protein is CASSYGGGYTF.

V is TRBV7-2 and J is TRBJ1-2, with 7 bases identical to TRBD1. This CDR3 is 15 amino acids long. Germline CDR1 SGHTA, CDR2 FQGNSA. Trimming cost V 5 bases and J 5 bases; bases outside gene matches: 11. CDR3 residues: CASSISGGLGYGYTF. CDR3 DNA: TGTGCCAGCAGCATATCAGGGGGGTTGGGATATGGCTACACCTTC.

The rearrangement joins TRBV6-1 to TRBJ1-2, with D maybe TRBD1 (5 bases). The CDR3 sequence is 14 residues long. V lost 4 bases, J lost 5 bases, and 14 bases lay in between. Germline V gives CDR1 MNHNS, CDR2 SASEGT. CDR3 nucleotides: TGTGCCAGCAGTGGGTTTTACGGGACTTATGGCTACACCTTC. It yields the protein CASSGFYGTYGYTF.

The chain combines TRBV2 with TRBJ1-5; TRBD1 aligns across 8 bases. Germline CDR1 is SNHLY and CDR2 is FYNNEI. Trimming removed 6 bases from V and 4 bases from J; junction bases left unmatched: 11. The CDR3 sequence is 16 residues long. This CDR3 reads CASSRGRTANNQPQHF. CDR3 coding DNA: TGTGCCAGCAGCAGGGGGCGCACCGCTAATAATCAGCCCCAGCATTTT.

V usage is TRBV6-6 and J usage is TRBJ1-6; D unresolved. Germline loops: CDR1 MNHNY, CDR2 SVGAGI (reference sequence). Trimming removed 5 bases from V and 7 bases from J, with 15 bases in between. The CDR3 spans 15 residues. The CDR3 here is CASSPRGRLNSPLHF. The CDR3 DNA reads TGTGCCAGCAGTCCCCGGGGAAGGTTAAATTCACCCCTCCACTTT.

J is TRBJ1-4 and V is TRBV29-1, with 7 bases lining up with TRBD1. The CDR3 is 14 residues long. Germline V CDR1 and CDR2: SQVTM, ANQGSEA. Losses at the gene ends were 7 bases for V and 5 bases for J; bases not matched to a gene: 10. CDR3 loop: CSAIRTGGNEKLFF. DNA for the CDR3: TGCAGCGCTATAAGGACAGGTGGGAATGAAAAACTGTTTTTT.

The chain joins TRBV18 to TRBJ2-3; D is uncertain. The ends were cut back, 0 bases at V and 8 bases at J, with 9 bases in the middle. Germline CDR1 is KGHSH and CDR2 is LQKENI. The CDR3 is 13 amino acids. In DNA form, the CDR3 reads TGTGCCAGCTCACCACCGATTAAAGCTACGCAGTATTTT. Translated, it gives CASSPPIKATQYF.

Here the CDR3 DNA reads TGTGCCAGCAGTTCCCGGAGACTAGCGGGAGTTTCAGATACGCAGTATTTT. Translation: CASSSRRLAGVSDTQYF. The genes are TRBV28 and TRBJ2-3, with TRBD2 matching over 12 bases. Germline values: CDR1 MDHEN, CDR2 SYDVKM. The trim removed 4 bases at V and 4 bases at J, leaving 9 bases unmatched. The CDR3 consists of 17 residues. Combining the CDR3 with reference TRBV28 and TRBJ2-3 gives the whole variable domain DVKVTQSSRYLVKRTGEKVFLECVQDMDHENMFWYRQDPGLGLRLIYFSYDVKMKEKGDIPEGYSVSREKKERFSLILESASTNQTSMYLCASSSRRLAGVSDTQYFGPGTRLTVL.

About this clone itself: No DNA is shown, since the ends of the CDR3 on it are uncertain; the CDR3 is the one TCRdb lists. The V gene is TRBV7-9, the J gene TRBJ1-2; TRBD1 was called by the table and not checked on the DNA. Germline V gene data show CDR1 as SEHNR and CDR2 as FQNEAQ (reference sequence). Termini included, the CDR3 measures 17 amino acids. The CDR3 sequence: CASSFGPGQGKMDGYTF.

Comment on this clone: Other nucleotide sequences from this sample produce the same CDR3. V gene TRBV5-1 combines with J gene TRBJ2-3; a weak D match, TRBD2 (6 bases). This CDR3 comprises 13 residues. Deletions cut 4 bases from V and 2 bases from J, with 8 bases between. Germline assignment: CDR1 SGHRS and CDR2 YFSETQ. CDR3 loop: CASSPGDTDTQYF. For the CDR3, the DNA is TGCGCCAGCAGCCCGGGGGACACAGATACGCAGTATTTT.

The chain employs TRBV5-5 and TRBJ2-4; weak D call: TRBD1 (5 bases). V was trimmed by 7 bases and J by 0 bases, leaving 14 bases between them. Germline-derived CDR1 and CDR2 are SGHKS and YYEKEE (reference sequence). The CDR3 spans 15 residues. The CDR3 spells CASRDRELAKNIQYF. CDR3 DNA sequence: TGTGCCAGCCGAGACAGAGAACTAGCCAAAAACATTCAGTACTTC.

This sequence joins TRBV4-3 and TRBJ2-7; 9 bases match TRBD2. The CDR3 is 15 residues long. The germline V gene encodes CDR1 LGHNA and CDR2 YSLEER. Trimming took 1 base from V and 4 from J; bases not matched to a gene: 5. In DNA form, the CDR3 reads TGCGCCAGCAGCCAAGGACTAGCGGAACATTACGAGCAGTACTTC. This sequence encodes CASSQGLAEHYEQYF.

The rearrangement joins TRBV6-1 to TRBJ1-1, with D perhaps matching TRBD1 (6 bases). This CDR3 is built from 12 residues. CDR1 and CDR2 from the germline V gene are MNHNS and SASEGT. V shed 7 bases and J shed 4 bases, with 10 bases lying between them. The CDR3 is CASTLGGTEAFF. The CDR3 coding sequence is TGTGCCAGCACTTTAGGGGGCACTGAAGCTTTCTTT.

V is TRBV15 and J is TRBJ1-2; 9 positions match TRBD1. CDR3 size: 16 residues. Germline CDR1 LNHNV, CDR2 YYDKDF (reference sequence). The V gene end was trimmed by 0 bases and the J gene end by 4 bases; junction bases not matched to a gene: 6. The CDR3 region has the DNA TGTGCCACCAGCAGAGATCATGGACAGGGGACCTATGGCTACACCTTC. Translated, it gives CATSRDHGQGTYGYTF.

V and J are TRBV19 and TRBJ1-2; 7 positions agree with TRBD1. V dropped 7 bases and J dropped 2; count of bases not matched to a gene: 4. The V gene's germline CDR1 is LNHDA and CDR2 SQIVND (reference sequence). The CDR3 is 13 residues long. The CDR3 DNA sequence: TGTGCCAGTATTGCGACAGGGAACTATGGCTACACCTTC. Residues: CASIATGNYGYTF. Looking up the rest from reference TRBV19 and TRBJ1-2 gives the full variable domain: DGGITQSPKYLFRKEGQNVTLSCEQNLNHDAMYWYRQDPGQGLRLIYYSQIVNDFQKGDIAEGYSVSREKKESFPLTVTSAQKNPTAFYLCASIATGNYGYTFGSGTRLTVV.

The chain uses TRBV6-5 and TRBJ2-1; a weak D match, TRBD2 (5 bases). From germline, CDR1 is MNHEY and CDR2 SVGAGI. V lost 2 bases, J lost 5 bases, and 10 bases lay in between. This CDR3 is 14 amino acids long. CDR3 nucleotides: TGTGCCAGCAGTTACATGGACGGGGACAATGAGCAGTTCTTC. It translates to CASSYMDGDNEQFF.

J is TRBJ1-1 and V is TRBV30; the D gene is possibly TRBD1 (6 bases). The germline gives CDR1 GTSNPN, CDR2 SVGIG (reference sequence). CDR3 length: 14 residues. The chain's CDR3 is CARGGGGMNTEAFF. The CDR3 DNA is TGTGCTCGAGGGGGGGGAGGCATGAACACTGAAGCTTTCTTT.

J is TRBJ1-1 and V is TRBV6-5, with 7 nucleotides matching TRBD1. The CDR3 extends over 14 amino acids. Trimming at V came to 5 bases and at J to 1 base, leaving 4 bases not matched to a gene. CDR1 is MNHEY, CDR2 SVGAGI, per germline. This CDR3 is CASSPDRENTEAFF. CDR3 nucleotide sequence: TGTGCCAGCAGTCCTGACAGGGAGAACACTGAAGCTTTCTTT.

The CDR3 here is CASSLWVGQGHTEAFF. For the CDR3, the DNA is TGTGCCAGCAGTTTATGGGTAGGACAGGGCCACACTGAAGCTTTCTTT. This chain connects TRBV27 to TRBJ1-1; 8 bases are shared with TRBD1. The V gene's germline CDR1 is MNHEY and CDR2 SMNVEV (reference sequence). With V trimmed by 1 base and J by 3 bases, 7 bases remained unmatched. This CDR3 has 16 residues.

The chain has TRBV19 and TRBJ2-5, with 10 bases matching TRBD1. The CDR3 consists of 15 residues. V lost 8 bases, J lost 5 bases, and 11 bases stayed unmatched. Germline lookup yields CDR1 LNHDA and CDR2 SQIVND (reference sequence). CDR3 sequence reads: CASQFRDRGLETQYF. The CDR3 DNA reads as TGTGCCAGTCAGTTCCGGGACAGGGGTTTGGAGACCCAGTACTTC.

The genes are TRBV10-3 and TRBJ1-1; tentative D call: TRBD1 (5 bases). V was pared by 6 bases and J by 1 base, with 9 bases between. There are 13 residues in the CDR3. CDR1 is ENHRY, CDR2 SYGVKD, per germline. CDR3 loop: CAIRDDRNTEAFF. The CDR3 bases are TGTGCCATCAGGGACGACAGGAACACTGAAGCTTTCTTT.

This chain joins TRBV6-5 and TRBJ2-7; 8 bases are shared with TRBD2. Germline CDR1 is MNHEY and CDR2 is SVGAGI. The CDR3 contains 13 residues. The J segment lost 5 bases and the V segment lost 5 bases, leaving 5 bases of the junction unmatched. In DNA, the CDR3 is TGTGCCAGCAGTCGGGAGGGGACCCACGAGCAGTACTTC. It encodes CASSREGTHEQYF.

This chain connects TRBV6-1 to TRBJ2-1; 10 bases match TRBD2. With V trimmed by 6 bases and J by 7 bases, 3 bases remained unmatched. CDR1 is MNHNS and CDR2 is SASEGT in the germline V gene. CDR3 size: 13 residues. CDR3 residues: CASSAAGGNEQFF. For the CDR3, the DNA is TGTGCCAGCAGCGCAGCGGGGGGGAATGAGCAGTTCTTC.

The chain is built from TRBV6-1 and TRBJ1-6, with unresolved D. The CDR3 spans 14 residues. V lost 4 bases and J 5 bases, leaving 9 bases between the germline ends. The V gene's germline CDR1 is MNHNS and CDR2 SASEGT. This CDR3 reads CASSVAADNSPLHF. The CDR3 nucleotides read TGTGCCAGCAGTGTAGCGGCGGATAATTCACCCCTCCACTTT.